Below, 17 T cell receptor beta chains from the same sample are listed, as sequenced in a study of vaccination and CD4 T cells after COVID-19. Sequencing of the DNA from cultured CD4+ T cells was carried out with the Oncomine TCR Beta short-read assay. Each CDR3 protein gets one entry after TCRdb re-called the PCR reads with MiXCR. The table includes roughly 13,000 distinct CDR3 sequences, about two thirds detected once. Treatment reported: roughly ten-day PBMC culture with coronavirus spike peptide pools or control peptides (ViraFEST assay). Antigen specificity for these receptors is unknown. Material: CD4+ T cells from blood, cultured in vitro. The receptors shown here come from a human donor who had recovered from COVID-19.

In DNA, the CDR3 is TGCAGTGCTAGGGCAGCGAGTCTTCACAATGAGCAGTTCTTC. Its protein is CSARAASLHNEQFF. The chain has TRBV20-1 and TRBJ2-1; D is uncertain. The CDR3 is 14 residues long. The V gene lost 3 bases and the J gene lost 5 bases, with 14 bases spanning the gap. The germline V gene encodes CDR1 DFQATT and CDR2 SNEGSKA (reference sequence).

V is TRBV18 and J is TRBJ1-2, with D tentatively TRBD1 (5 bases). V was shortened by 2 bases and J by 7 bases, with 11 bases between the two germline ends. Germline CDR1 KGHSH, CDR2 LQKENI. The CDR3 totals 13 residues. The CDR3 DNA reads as TGTGCCAGCTCACCAGGGGCGGGAGGTGGCTACACCTTC. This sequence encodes CASSPGAGGGYTF.

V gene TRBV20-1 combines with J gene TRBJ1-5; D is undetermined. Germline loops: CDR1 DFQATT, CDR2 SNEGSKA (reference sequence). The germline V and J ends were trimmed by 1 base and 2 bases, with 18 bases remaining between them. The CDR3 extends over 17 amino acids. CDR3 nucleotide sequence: TGCAGTGCTAGAGGCAAACAAGGCACCTATGGCAATCAGCCCCAGCATTTT. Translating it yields CSARGKQGTYGNQPQHF.

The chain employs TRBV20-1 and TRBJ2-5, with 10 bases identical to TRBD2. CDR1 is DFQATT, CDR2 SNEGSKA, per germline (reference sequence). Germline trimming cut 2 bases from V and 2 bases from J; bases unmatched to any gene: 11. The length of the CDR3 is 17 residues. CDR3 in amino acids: CSARKQTGLAEQETQYF. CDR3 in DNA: TGCAGTGCTAGAAAACAGACTGGACTAGCGGAACAAGAGACCCAGTACTTC.

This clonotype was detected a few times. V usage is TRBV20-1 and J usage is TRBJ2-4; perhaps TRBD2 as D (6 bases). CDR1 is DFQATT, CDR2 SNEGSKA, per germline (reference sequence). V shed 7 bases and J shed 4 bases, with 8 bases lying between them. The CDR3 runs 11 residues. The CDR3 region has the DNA TGCAGTGTGGGAGGAAAAAACATTCAGTACTTC. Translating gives CSVGGKNIQYF.

CDR3 in amino acids: CAWSEGVPDQPQHF. CDR3 coding DNA: TGTGCCTGGAGTGAGGGGGTTCCCGATCAGCCCCAGCATTTT. This chain uses TRBV30 with TRBJ1-5, with TRBD1 as a possible D gene (6 bases). From germline, CDR1 is GTSNPN and CDR2 SVGIG (reference sequence). The CDR3 extends over 14 amino acids. Trimming cost V 1 base and J 5 bases, with 12 bases left between them.

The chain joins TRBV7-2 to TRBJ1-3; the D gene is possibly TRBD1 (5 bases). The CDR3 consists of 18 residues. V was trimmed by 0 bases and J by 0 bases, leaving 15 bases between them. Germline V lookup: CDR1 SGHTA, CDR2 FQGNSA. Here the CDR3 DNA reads TGTGCCAGCAGCTTAGCTATGGGGGGAATCATCTCTGGAAACACCATATATTTT. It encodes CASSLAMGGIISGNTIYF.

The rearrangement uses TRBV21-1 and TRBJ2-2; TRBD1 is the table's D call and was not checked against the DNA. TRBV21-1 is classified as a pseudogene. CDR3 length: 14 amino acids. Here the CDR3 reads CASEGTVNTGELFF. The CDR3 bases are TGTGCCAGCGAAGGGACAGTAAACACCGGGGAGCTGTTTTTT.

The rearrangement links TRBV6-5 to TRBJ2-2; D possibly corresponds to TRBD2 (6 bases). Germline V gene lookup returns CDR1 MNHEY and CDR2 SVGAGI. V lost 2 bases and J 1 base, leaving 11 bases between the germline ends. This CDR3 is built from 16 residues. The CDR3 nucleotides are TGTGCCAGCAGTTACGCGGGACCCTGGAACACCGGGGAGCTGTTTTTT. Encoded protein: CASSYAGPWNTGELFF.

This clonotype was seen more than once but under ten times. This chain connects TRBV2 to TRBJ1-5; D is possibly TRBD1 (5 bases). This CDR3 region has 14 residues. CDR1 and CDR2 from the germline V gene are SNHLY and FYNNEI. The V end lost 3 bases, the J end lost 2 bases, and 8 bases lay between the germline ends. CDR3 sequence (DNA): TGTGCCAGCAGTGACCAGGGACGCAATCAGCCCCAGCATTTT. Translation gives CASSDQGRNQPQHF.

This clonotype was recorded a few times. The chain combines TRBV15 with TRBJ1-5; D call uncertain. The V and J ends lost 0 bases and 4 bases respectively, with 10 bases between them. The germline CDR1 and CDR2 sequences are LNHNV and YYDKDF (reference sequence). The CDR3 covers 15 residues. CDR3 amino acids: CATSREPIGNQPQHF. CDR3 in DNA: TGTGCCACCAGCAGAGAGCCCATCGGAAATCAGCCCCAGCATTTT.

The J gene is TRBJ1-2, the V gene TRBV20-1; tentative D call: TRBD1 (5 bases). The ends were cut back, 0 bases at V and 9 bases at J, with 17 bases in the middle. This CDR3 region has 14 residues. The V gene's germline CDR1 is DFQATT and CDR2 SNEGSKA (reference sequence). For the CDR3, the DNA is TGCAGTGCTAGAGAGAATACAGGTGGTATGAGCTACACCTTC. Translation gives CSARENTGGMSYTF.

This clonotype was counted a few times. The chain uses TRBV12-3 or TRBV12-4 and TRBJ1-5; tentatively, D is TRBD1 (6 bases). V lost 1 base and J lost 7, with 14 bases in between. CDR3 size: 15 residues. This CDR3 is CASSLETGGGQPQHF. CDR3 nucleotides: TGTGCCAGCAGTTTAGAGACAGGCGGCGGCCAGCCCCAGCATTTT.

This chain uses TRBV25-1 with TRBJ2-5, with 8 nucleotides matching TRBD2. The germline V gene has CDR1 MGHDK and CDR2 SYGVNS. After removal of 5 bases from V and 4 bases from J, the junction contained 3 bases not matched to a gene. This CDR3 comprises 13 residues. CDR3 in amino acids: CASSMAGGETQYF. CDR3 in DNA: TGTGCCAGCAGTATGGCGGGGGGAGAGACCCAGTACTTC.

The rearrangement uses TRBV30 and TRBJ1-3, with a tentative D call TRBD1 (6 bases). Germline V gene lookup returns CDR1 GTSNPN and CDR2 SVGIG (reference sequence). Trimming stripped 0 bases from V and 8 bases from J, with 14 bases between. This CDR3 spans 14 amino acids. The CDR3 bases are TGTGCCTGGAGTGTAGGGGGGGCTTGGGACACCATATATTTT. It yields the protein CAWSVGGAWDTIYF.

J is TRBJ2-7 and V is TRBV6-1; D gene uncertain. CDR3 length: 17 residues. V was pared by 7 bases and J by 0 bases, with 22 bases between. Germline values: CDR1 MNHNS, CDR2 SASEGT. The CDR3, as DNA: TGTGCCAGCAAGGTTTCGTCGGTCCTTGCAAGCTCCTACGAGCAGTACTTC. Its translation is CASKVSSVLASSYEQYF.

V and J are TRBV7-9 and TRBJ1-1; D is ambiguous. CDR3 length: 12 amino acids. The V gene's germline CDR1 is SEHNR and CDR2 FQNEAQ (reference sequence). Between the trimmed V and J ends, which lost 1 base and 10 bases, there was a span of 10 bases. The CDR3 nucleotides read TGTGCCAGCAGCTTAGAGGATAGAGGAGCTTTCTTT. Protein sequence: CASSLEDRGAFF. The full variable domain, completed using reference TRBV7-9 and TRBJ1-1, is DTGVSQNPRHKITKRGQNVTFRCDPISEHNRLYWYRQTLGQGPEFLTYFQNEAQLEKSRLLSDRFSAERPKGSFSTLEIQRTEQGDSAMYLCASSLEDRGAFFGQGTRLTVV.